Listed below are T cell receptor beta chains from one sample, sequenced in a study of shared clonotypes between healthy human individuals. The assay was immunoSEQ multiplex PCR, and TCRdb's table has in-frame clones only and misses some. The table has around 560,000 clones, roughly 96% seen once; the top ten hold about 0.11%. Input material: naive CD8+ T cells sorted from blood. The receptors stem from a young woman in good health. The CDR3 runs from the conserved cysteine through the conserved F or W. Each record gives: J gene, D gene, clone size, V gene, CDR3 DNA, CDR3 protein. D genes are given only for firm matches. The size field is filled for only some rows; it gives once, few, many or a size class.

j_gene: TRBJ1-1; d_gene: TRBD1; abundance: NA; v_gene: TRBV6-6; CDR3nt: TGTGCCAGCAGTTACAAACAGGGGGCAGGACCTGAAGCTTTCTTT; CDR3aa: CASSYKQGAGPEAFF
j_gene: TRBJ2-7; d_gene: NA; abundance: NA; v_gene: TRBV27; CDR3nt: TGTGCCAGCAGTTTAACATATGGACAGAACTACGAGCAGTACTTC; CDR3aa: CASSLTYGQNYEQYF
j_gene: TRBJ2-1; d_gene: NA; abundance: NA; v_gene: TRBV28; CDR3nt: TGTGCCAGCAGTCACAGACAGTCCAATGAGCAGTTCTTC; CDR3aa: CASSHRQSNEQFF
j_gene: TRBJ2-7; d_gene: TRBD1; abundance: NA; v_gene: TRBV7-3; CDR3nt: TGTGCCAGCAGCTCCGATCCGGGACAGGGGGCGGACGAGCAGTACTTC; CDR3aa: CASSSDPGQGADEQYF
j_gene: TRBJ2-7; d_gene: TRBD2; abundance: NA; v_gene: TRBV25-1; CDR3nt: TGTGCCAGCAGTGCTTCAGATTGGGCTAGCGGGGCCTACGAGCAGTACTTC; CDR3aa: CASSASDWASGAYEQYF
j_gene: TRBJ2-7; d_gene: TRBD1; abundance: NA; v_gene: TRBV11-2; CDR3nt: TGTGCCAGCAGCCTCCGGGACAGGGGGACGTACGAGCAGTACTTC; CDR3aa: CASSLRDRGTYEQYF
j_gene: TRBJ2-1; d_gene: NA; abundance: NA; v_gene: TRBV12-2; CDR3nt: TGTGCAAGTCGCTTCTCGGACAATGAGCAGTTCTTC; CDR3aa: CASRFSDNEQFF
j_gene: TRBJ1-1; d_gene: NA; abundance: NA; v_gene: TRBV7-9; CDR3nt: TGTGCCAGCAGTGCTCCGGGGCCCGTTGAAGCTTTCTTT; CDR3aa: CASSAPGPVEAFF
j_gene: TRBJ2-5; d_gene: NA; abundance: NA; v_gene: TRBV28; CDR3nt: TGTGCCAGCAGTTTATTGGGGGAGAGGGAGACCCAGTACTTC; CDR3aa: CASSLLGERETQYF
j_gene: TRBJ1-1; d_gene: TRBD1; abundance: once; v_gene: TRBV9; CDR3nt: TGTGCCAGCAGCGCGGGGACAGGGAACACTGAAGCTTTCTTT; CDR3aa: CASSAGTGNTEAFF
j_gene: TRBJ2-3; d_gene: NA; abundance: NA; v_gene: TRBV2; CDR3nt: TGTGCCAGCAGTGACCCCCAGGGGTTTGAAGATACGCAGTATTTT; CDR3aa: CASSDPQGFEDTQYF